The 10 T cell receptor beta chains below all came from one sample that was sequenced in a study of cytomegalovirus exposure and HLA in healthy donors. With 60 Vbeta and 13 Jbeta primers, the PCR was carried out. This table comes from immunoSEQ multiplex PCR, and its TCRdb copy is limited to in-frame clones, with some not included. The repertoire consists of nearly 110,000 clones, with 75% occurring once and the leading ten covering around 2.5%. Source material: PBMCs. All receptors derive from a man aged 40-55 years in good health and CMV-seronegative.

This chain joins TRBV6-5 and TRBJ2-1; a possible D gene is TRBD2 (6 bases). Trimming took 5 bases from V and 9 from J, leaving 17 bases between them. CDR1 is MNHEY, CDR2 SVGAGI, per germline. The CDR3 loop spans 14 amino acids. The CDR3 nucleotides read TGTGCCAGCAGTCGGGACTCCCGGCGGGGTGAGCAGTTCTTC. It specifies CASSRDSRRGEQFF.

The chain employs TRBV19 and TRBJ2-6; 8 nucleotides line up with TRBD2. CDR3 size: 17 residues. Looked up from germline, CDR1 is LNHDA and CDR2 is SQIVND (reference sequence). V dropped 5 bases and J dropped 1; count of bases not matched to a gene: 7. CDR3 in DNA: TGTGCCAGTAGTCCCCGGGGGGGGGATTCTGGGGCCAACGTCCTGACTTTC. Translating it yields CASSPRGGDSGANVLTF.

The V and J genes are TRBV2 and TRBJ1-2; 7 nucleotides align to TRBD1. The V segment lost 7 bases and the J segment 6 bases; nucleotides outside the gene matches: 5. Per germline, CDR1 SNHLY and CDR2 FYNNEI. The CDR3 spans 12 residues. The DNA of the CDR3 is TGTGCCAGCAATTCAGGGACAGATGGCTACACCTTC. As protein: CASNSGTDGYTF.

V gene TRBV6-1 combines with J gene TRBJ1-4; no clear D gene. Trimming cost V 5 bases and J 8 bases, with 6 bases left between them. The CDR3 has 11 residues. Germline V lookup: CDR1 MNHNS, CDR2 SASEGT. CDR3 DNA: TGTGCCAGCAGTTCGGGAGAAAAACTGTTTTTT. Translated: CASSSGEKLFF.

This clone showed up just a few times. The rearrangement uses TRBV7-9 and TRBJ1-4; D gene ambiguous. CDR3 size: 15 residues. V was pared by 5 bases and J by 0 bases, with 10 bases between. Per germline, CDR1 SEHNR and CDR2 FQNEAQ (reference sequence). Written as DNA, the CDR3 is TGTGCCAGCAGCCCGCAGGTCGCAACTAATGAAAAACTGTTTTTT. As protein: CASSPQVATNEKLFF.

The gene calls are TRBV18 and TRBJ1-2, with 7 bases matching TRBD1. This CDR3 region has 13 residues. The V gene end was trimmed by 3 bases and the J gene end by 8 bases; junction bases not matched to a gene: 6. Germline lookup yields CDR1 KGHSH and CDR2 LQKENI. The CDR3 loop reads CASSPDRDFGYTF. The CDR3 bases are TGTGCCAGCTCACCTGACAGGGATTTCGGCTACACCTTC.

As to this clone: Its ends do not fully match the called genes, so a read error is possible. V usage is TRBV7-9 and J usage is TRBJ1-1, with TRBD1 matching 7 bases. CDR3 length: 14 amino acids. Germline V gene sequence: CDR1 SEHNR, CDR2 FQNEAQ (reference sequence). CDR3 amino acids: CSSSLFQPGGEAFF. In nucleotides, the CDR3 is TGTTCCAGCAGCTTATTCCAGCCAGGGGGTGAAGCTTTCTTT.

The CDR3, as DNA: TGTGCTAGTGGTTTGGCCCTTGGGACAGCAGATACGCAGTATTTT. It translates to CASGLALGTADTQYF. The chain combines TRBV12-5 with TRBJ2-3; TRBD1 matches at 7 bases. The CDR3 sequence is 15 residues long. Trimming took 1 base from V and 4 from J; bases not matched to a gene: 5. Germline CDR1 and CDR2: LGHNT and FRNRAP.

J is TRBJ2-7 and V is TRBV11-2; D gene ambiguous. V was shortened by 1 base and J by 3 bases, with 7 bases between the two germline ends. CDR3 length equals 13 residues. Germline values: CDR1 SGHAT, CDR2 FQNNGV. In DNA form, the CDR3 reads TGTGCCAGCAGCTTAGTGGGCATCTACGAGCAGTACTTC. Translated: CASSLVGIYEQYF.

The rearrangement joins TRBV19 to TRBJ1-1; 8 bases are a match to TRBD1. The CDR3 loop spans 13 amino acids. V was clipped by 8 bases and J by 0 bases; unmatched bases: 2. Germline V gives CDR1 LNHDA, CDR2 SQIVND (reference sequence). DNA of the CDR3: TGTGCCAGTGGGACAGGAGTGAACACTGAAGCTTTCTTT. It translates to CASGTGVNTEAFF.